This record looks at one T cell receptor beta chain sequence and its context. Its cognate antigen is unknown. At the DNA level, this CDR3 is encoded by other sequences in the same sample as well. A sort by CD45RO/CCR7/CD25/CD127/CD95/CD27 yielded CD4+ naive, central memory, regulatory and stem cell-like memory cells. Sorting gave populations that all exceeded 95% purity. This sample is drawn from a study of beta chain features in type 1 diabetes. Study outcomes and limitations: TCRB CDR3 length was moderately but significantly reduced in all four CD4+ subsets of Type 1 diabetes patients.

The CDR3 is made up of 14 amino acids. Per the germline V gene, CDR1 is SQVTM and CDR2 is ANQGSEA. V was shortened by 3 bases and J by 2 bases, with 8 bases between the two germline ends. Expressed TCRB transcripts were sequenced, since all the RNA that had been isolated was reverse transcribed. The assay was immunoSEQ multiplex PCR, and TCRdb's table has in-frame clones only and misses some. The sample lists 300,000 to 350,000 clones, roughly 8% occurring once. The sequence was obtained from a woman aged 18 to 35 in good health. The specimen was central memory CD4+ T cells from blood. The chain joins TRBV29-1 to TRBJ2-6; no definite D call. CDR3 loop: CSVDGEAGANVLTF. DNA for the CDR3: TGCAGCGTTGATGGTGAGGCTGGGGCCAACGTCCTGACTTTC. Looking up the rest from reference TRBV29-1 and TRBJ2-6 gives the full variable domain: SAVISQKPSRDICQRGTSLTIQCQVDSQVTMMFWYRQQPGQSLTLIATANQGSEATYESGFVIDKFPISRPNLTFSTLTVSNMSPEDSSIYLCSVDGEAGANVLTFGAGSRLTVL.